Shown below are 30 T cell receptor beta chains from a single sample sequenced in a study of shared clonotypes between healthy human individuals. Sequencing used immunoSEQ multiplex PCR; TCRdb keeps in-frame clones, though not all of them. The sample lists approximately 2.3 million clones, 93% seen once, with roughly 0.36% in the top ten. Input material: naive CD4+ T cells from PBMCs. This sample's subset: CD45RA+ positively selected. Source of these receptors: a man between 18 and 29 years old in good health. Some clones in this sample may be carry-over from other donors' samples.

The chain recombines TRBV2 with TRBJ1-4; 9 bases fit TRBD1. With 6 bases clipped from V and 0 bases from J, the junction kept 2 bases outside the gene matches. The CDR3 runs to 15 residues. Germline CDR1 and CDR2: SNHLY and FYNNEI. CDR3 region: CASRGQGTTNEKLFF. The CDR3 nucleotides read TGTGCCAGCAGGGGACAGGGTACAACTAATGAAAAACTGTTTTTT.

The chain joins TRBV10-1 to TRBJ2-1; possible D gene TRBD2, 5 bases. Trimming shortened V by 5 bases and J by 6 bases, and 17 bases separated the two germline ends. Germline CDR1 and CDR2: WNHNN and SYGVQD (reference sequence). The CDR3 consists of 15 residues. CDR3 amino acids: CASSSTIGGPNEQFF. In DNA form, the CDR3 reads TGCGCCAGCAGTTCCACTATTGGAGGCCCCAATGAGCAGTTCTTC.

This chain joins TRBV19 and TRBJ2-3, with a tentative D call TRBD2 (7 bases). The CDR3 loop spans 15 amino acids. Trimming shortened V by 10 bases and J by 1 base, and 18 bases separated the two germline ends. Germline values: CDR1 LNHDA, CDR2 SQIVND (reference sequence). The CDR3 DNA sequence: TGTGCCACCTTGGATAGGGGGAGGGGCACAGATACGCAGTATTTT. Translating gives CATLDRGRGTDTQYF.

The V call is TRBV7-3, the J call TRBJ2-7; the match to TRBD1 covers 9 bases. The CDR3 covers 16 residues. V was clipped by 5 bases and J by 3 bases; unmatched bases: 11. Looked up from germline, CDR1 is SGHTA and CDR2 is FQGTGA. The CDR3 sequence: CASSLQGGQGVYEQYF. In nucleotides, the CDR3 is TGTGCCAGCAGCCTCCAGGGGGGACAGGGCGTCTACGAGCAGTACTTC.

Concerning this clone: Other DNA sequences in this sample translate to the same CDR3. The chain carries TRBV28 and TRBJ1-3; D uncertain. Germline lookup yields CDR1 MDHEN and CDR2 SYDVKM. V lost 3 bases, J lost 4 bases, and 4 bases lay in between. CDR3 length: 12 residues. CDR3 coding DNA: TGTGCCAGCAGTTTGGCGGGAAACACCATATATTTT. As protein: CASSLAGNTIYF.

The chain uses TRBV5-1 and TRBJ1-1; no clear D. V lost 0 bases and J lost 7, with 13 bases in between. The CDR3 totals 14 residues. Germline CDR1 reads SGHRS; CDR2 reads YFSETQ. For the CDR3, the DNA is TGCGCCAGCAGCTTGGTTAGGGCAGTTGGTGAAGCTTTCTTT. Translation gives CASSLVRAVGEAFF.

The rearrangement joins TRBV13 to TRBJ1-1, with D possibly matching TRBD1 (6 bases). There are 15 residues in the CDR3. Germline values: CDR1 PRHDT, CDR2 FYEKMQ (reference sequence). The germline V and J ends were trimmed by 2 bases and 4 bases, with 14 bases remaining between them. The CDR3 sequence is CASSLWRGASTEAFF. DNA for the CDR3: TGTGCCAGCAGCTTATGGCGGGGGGCGAGCACTGAAGCTTTCTTT.

The chain recombines TRBV14 with TRBJ2-7; TRBD2 aligns across 8 bases. CDR3 length: 18 residues. Unmatched junction bases numbered 12, after V lost 2 bases and J lost 0 bases. Per the germline V gene, CDR1 is SGHDN and CDR2 is FVKESK. Here the CDR3 reads CASSQMPTFSGDSYEQYF. The CDR3 DNA sequence: TGTGCCAGCAGCCAAATGCCAACATTTAGCGGGGACTCCTACGAGCAGTACTTC.

J is TRBJ2-2 and V is TRBV5-4; the D gene is possibly TRBD1 (7 bases). Trimming removed 4 bases at V and 5 bases at J, with 21 bases between. Germline V gene lookup returns CDR1 SGHNT and CDR2 YYREEE (reference sequence). The CDR3 contains 17 residues. DNA for the CDR3: TGTGCCAGCAGCGCCGGGAGTCGGAGGGGGCTGACCGGGGAGCTGTTTTTT. Its translation: CASSAGSRRGLTGELFF.

V is TRBV11-2 and J is TRBJ2-1; TRBD2 aligns across 9 bases. Germline V gene sequence: CDR1 SGHAT, CDR2 FQNNGV. The length of the CDR3 is 16 residues. V was clipped by 3 bases and J by 0 bases; unmatched bases: 3. The CDR3 nucleotides are TGTGCCAGCAGCTTCCTAGCGGGGAACTCCTACAATGAGCAGTTCTTC. Translated: CASSFLAGNSYNEQFF. The complete variable domain, with remaining parts taken from reference TRBV11-2 and TRBJ2-1, reads EAGVAQSPRYKIIEKRQSVAFWCNPISGHATLYWYQQILGQGPKLLIQFQNNGVVDDSQLPKDRFSAERLKGVDSTLKIQPAKLEDSAVYLCASSFLAGNSYNEQFFGPGTRLTVL.

The genes are TRBV28 and TRBJ1-5; D unclear. Trimming shortened V by 7 bases and J by 1 base, and 11 bases separated the two germline ends. Germline CDR1 MDHEN, CDR2 SYDVKM. This CDR3 has 14 amino acids. CDR3 bases: TGTGCCAGCACTGTCGGCGGGAGCAATCAGCCCCAGCATTTT. It specifies CASTVGGSNQPQHF.

The V and J genes are TRBV5-8 and TRBJ2-5; 12 nucleotides line up with TRBD2. V shed 2 bases and J 3 bases; nucleotides not matched to a gene: 8. Germline-derived CDR1 and CDR2 are SGHTS and YDEGEE. This CDR3 comprises 17 residues. The CDR3 sequence: CASSFSPGLAGEETQYF. CDR3 nucleotides: TGTGCCAGCAGCTTCTCCCCGGGACTAGCGGGCGAAGAGACCCAGTACTTC.

CDR3 sequence: CASSLPRDNYEQYF. CDR3 bases: TGCGCCAGCAGCTTGCCCCGGGACAACTACGAGCAGTACTTC. The chain recombines TRBV5-1 with TRBJ2-7, with D maybe TRBD1 (6 bases). Germline V CDR1 and CDR2: SGHRS, YFSETQ. V lost 1 base and J lost 3, with 11 bases in between. CDR3 size: 14 residues.

The V call is TRBV9, the J call TRBJ2-3; 14 nucleotides line up with TRBD2. Looked up from germline, CDR1 is SGDLS and CDR2 is YYNGEE. The CDR3 length is 16 residues. The J segment lost 5 bases and the V segment lost 4 bases, leaving 6 bases of the junction unmatched. DNA for the CDR3: TGTGCCAGCAGCTCGGGACTAGCGGGAGAGGTAGATACGCAGTATTTT. Its protein is CASSSGLAGEVDTQYF.

This rearrangement joins TRBV11-1 to TRBJ1-3; the D is unclear. V was pared by 1 base and J by 0 bases, with 13 bases between. The CDR3 has 17 amino acids. The V gene's germline CDR1 is SGHAT and CDR2 FQDESV (reference sequence). The DNA for the CDR3 is TGTGCCAGCAGCTTAGTAGGAGGGTCCTACTCTGGAAACACCATATATTTT. This gives the protein CASSLVGGSYSGNTIYF.

A few counts support this clone. V is TRBV11-2 and J is TRBJ1-4; D gene unclear. CDR1 and CDR2 (germline): SGHAT, FQNNGV. This CDR3 comprises 13 residues. The V gene lost 6 bases and the J gene lost 3 bases, with 8 bases spanning the gap. The DNA of the CDR3 is TGTGCCAGCAGACGGGTCTCTAATGAAAAACTGTTTTTT. Residues: CASRRVSNEKLFF.

The chain has TRBV7-9 and TRBJ2-7; 9 nucleotides line up with TRBD1. In germline, CDR1 is SEHNR, CDR2 FQNEAQ (reference sequence). The CDR3 totals 16 residues. The V gene end was trimmed by 6 bases and the J gene end by 2 bases; junction bases not matched to a gene: 11. The CDR3 region has the DNA TGTGCCAGCAGGCGAGACCCGGGACAGGGCCCCTACGAGCAGTACTTC. Its translation: CASRRDPGQGPYEQYF.

Concerning this clone itself: This CDR3 is also generated by other DNA sequences in the sample. The chain combines TRBV7-2 with TRBJ2-3; no clear D. The CDR3 spans 12 residues. CDR1 is SGHTA and CDR2 is FQGNSA in the germline V gene. Trimming removed 5 bases at V and 6 bases at J, with 9 bases between. The chain's CDR3 is CASSPLGDTQYF. The DNA of the CDR3 is TGTGCCAGCAGCCCACTGGGGGATACGCAGTATTTT. Based on the CDR3 plus reference TRBV7-2 and TRBJ2-3, the full variable domain is GAGVSQSPSNKVTEKGKDVELRCDPISGHTALYWYRQSLGQGLEFLIYFQGNSAPDKSGLPSDRFSAERTGGSVSTLTIQRTQQEDSAVYLCASSPLGDTQYFGPGTRLTVL.

This clone appeared a single time. The chain joins TRBV7-9 to TRBJ2-3; D not certain. The CDR3 is made up of 12 amino acids. Trimming shortened V by 5 bases and J by 6 bases, and 9 bases separated the two germline ends. The germline V gene has CDR1 SEHNR and CDR2 FQNEAQ (reference sequence). CDR3 sequence: CASSQARDTQYF. In DNA, the CDR3 is TGTGCCAGCAGCCAAGCGCGTGATACGCAGTATTTT.

This chain links TRBV7-9 with TRBJ2-3; unclear D gene. V was shortened by 4 bases and J by 2 bases, with 7 bases between the two germline ends. Germline CDR1 and CDR2: SEHNR and FQNEAQ (reference sequence). The CDR3 runs 13 residues. DNA for the CDR3: TGTGCCAGCAGCTACCCCGCCACAGATACGCAGTATTTT. Its translation: CASSYPATDTQYF.

CDR3 in amino acids: CASSFTGAAYEQYF. CDR3 DNA sequence: TGCGCCAGCAGCTTCACAGGGGCCGCCTACGAGCAGTACTTC. The V gene is TRBV5-1, the J gene TRBJ2-7, with TRBD1 matching over 7 bases. V trimming: 2 bases; J trimming: 2 bases; junction bases outside the gene matches: 4. The CDR3 spans 14 residues. Germline-derived CDR1 and CDR2 are SGHRS and YFSETQ. Full variable domain (rest looked up from reference TRBV5-1 and TRBJ2-7): KAGVTQTPRYLIKTRGQQVTLSCSPISGHRSVSWYQQTPGQGLQFLFEYFSETQRNKGNFPGRFSGRQFSNSRSEMNVSTLELGDSALYLCASSFTGAAYEQYFGPGTRLTVT.

This clone showed up just once. V gene TRBV5-4 combines with J gene TRBJ1-1; the D is unclear. Germline V gives CDR1 SGHNT, CDR2 YYREEE (reference sequence). CDR3 length: 13 amino acids. Trimming took 4 bases from V and 5 from J, leaving 12 bases between them. The DNA for the CDR3 is TGTGCCAGCAGCCTAGCCGAGAGGACTGAAGCTTTCTTT. It is translated as CASSLAERTEAFF.

The genes are TRBV15 and TRBJ2-3, with D unclear. CDR1 LNHNV and CDR2 YYDKDF come from the germline V gene (reference sequence). The CDR3 has 13 amino acids. V lost 6 bases and J 4 bases, leaving 11 bases between the germline ends. CDR3: CATRRALADTQYF. CDR3 DNA: TGTGCCACCAGAAGGGCCCTTGCAGATACGCAGTATTTT. The whole variable domain, remainder taken from reference TRBV15 and TRBJ2-3, is DAMVIQNPRYQVTQFGKPVTLSCSQTLNHNVMYWYQQKSSQAPKLLFHYYDKDFNNEADTPDNFQSRRPNTSFCFLDIRSPGLGDTAMYLCATRRALADTQYFGPGTRLTVL.

The chain links TRBV5-6 to TRBJ2-7; D uncertain. From germline, CDR1 is SGHDT and CDR2 YYEEEE. The CDR3 totals 13 residues. The V end was cut by 1 base, the J end by 6 bases, with 11 bases between. This CDR3 reads CASSLPVGGEQYF. CDR3 nucleotide sequence: TGTGCCAGCAGCTTGCCTGTCGGCGGCGAGCAGTACTTC.

CDR3 sequence reads: CASSLLSAYEQYF. CDR3 DNA: TGTGCCAGCAGCTTATTGTCCGCCTACGAGCAGTACTTC. The chain has TRBV7-2 and TRBJ2-7; D is unclear. The V end lost 2 bases, the J end lost 2 bases, and 7 bases lay between the germline ends. Germline V lookup: CDR1 SGHTA, CDR2 FQGNSA. The CDR3 is 13 residues long.

This chain links TRBV2 with TRBJ1-1; 8 bases are shared with TRBD1. Germline V CDR1 and CDR2: SNHLY, FYNNEI. V shed 5 bases and J 10 bases; nucleotides not matched to a gene: 6. The CDR3 runs 12 residues. The CDR3 region has the DNA TGTGCCAGCAGTTTGACAGGGGTGGGAGCTTTCTTT. Its protein is CASSLTGVGAFF.

The J gene is TRBJ1-5, the V gene TRBV6-8, with TRBD1 matching 7 bases. The CDR3 spans 17 residues. V shed 9 bases and J 1 base; nucleotides not matched to a gene: 15. In germline, CDR1 is MNHGY, CDR2 SAAAGT. CDR3: CARQKGLPGQSNQPQHF. The CDR3 bases are TGTGCCAGACAAAAGGGGCTCCCGGGACAGAGCAATCAGCCCCAGCATTTT.

This chain uses TRBV5-4 with TRBJ1-1; 9 bases agree with TRBD1. V lost 2 bases and J lost 3; bases outside the gene matches: 5. The CDR3 contains 15 residues. CDR1 is SGHNT, CDR2 YYREEE, per germline (reference sequence). In DNA form, the CDR3 reads TGTGCCAGCAGCTTCCCGGGACAGGGTCACACTGAAGCTTTCTTT. Residues: CASSFPGQGHTEAFF.

The chain has TRBV7-8 and TRBJ2-7, with TRBD2 matching over 8 bases. Germline V gene lookup returns CDR1 SGHVS and CDR2 FQNEAQ. V shed 5 bases and J 2 bases; nucleotides not matched to a gene: 11. This CDR3 has 16 amino acids. The CDR3 sequence: CASSPRDSGKTYEQYF. The CDR3, as DNA: TGTGCCAGCAGCCCTCGGGATAGCGGGAAAACCTACGAGCAGTACTTC.

J is TRBJ1-2 and V is TRBV14; maybe TRBD1 (5 bases). Trimming removed 6 bases from V and 7 bases from J, with 18 bases in between. CDR3 length: 14 amino acids. CDR1 and CDR2 from the germline V gene are SGHDN and FVKESK. The CDR3: CASRTTLGGGGYTF. CDR3 in DNA: TGTGCCAGCAGAACCACCTTGGGGGGAGGTGGCTACACCTTC.